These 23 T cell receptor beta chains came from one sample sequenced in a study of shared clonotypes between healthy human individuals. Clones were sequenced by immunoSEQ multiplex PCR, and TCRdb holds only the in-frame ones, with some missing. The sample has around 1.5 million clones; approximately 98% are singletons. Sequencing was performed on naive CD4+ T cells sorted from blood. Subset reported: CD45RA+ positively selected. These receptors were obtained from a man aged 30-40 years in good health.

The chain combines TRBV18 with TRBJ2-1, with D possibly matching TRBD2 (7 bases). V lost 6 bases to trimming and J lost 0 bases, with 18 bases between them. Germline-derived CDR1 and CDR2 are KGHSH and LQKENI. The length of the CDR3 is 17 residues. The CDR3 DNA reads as TGTGCCAGCTCCCCCCGGGGAGGGGGAAACTCCTACAATGAGCAGTTCTTC. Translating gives CASSPRGGGNSYNEQFF.

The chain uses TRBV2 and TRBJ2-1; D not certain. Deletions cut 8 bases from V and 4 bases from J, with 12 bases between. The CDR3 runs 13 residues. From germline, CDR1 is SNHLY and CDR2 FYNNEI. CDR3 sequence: CASGRAVYNEQFF. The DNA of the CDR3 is TGTGCCAGCGGTCGGGCTGTGTACAATGAGCAGTTCTTC.

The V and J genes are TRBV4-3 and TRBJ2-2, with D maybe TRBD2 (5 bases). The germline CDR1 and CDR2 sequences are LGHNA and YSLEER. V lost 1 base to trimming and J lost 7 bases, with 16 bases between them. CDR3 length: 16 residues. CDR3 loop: CASSQAPFGVIGELFF. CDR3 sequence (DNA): TGCGCCAGCAGCCAAGCACCCTTCGGGGTAATCGGGGAGCTGTTTTTT.

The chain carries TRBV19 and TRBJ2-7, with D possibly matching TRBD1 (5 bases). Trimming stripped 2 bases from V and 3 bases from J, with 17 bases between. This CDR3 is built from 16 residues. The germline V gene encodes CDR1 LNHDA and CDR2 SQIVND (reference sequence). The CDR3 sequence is CASSIRQGSGFYEQYF. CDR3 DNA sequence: TGTGCCAGTAGTATAAGGCAGGGATCGGGTTTCTACGAGCAGTACTTC.

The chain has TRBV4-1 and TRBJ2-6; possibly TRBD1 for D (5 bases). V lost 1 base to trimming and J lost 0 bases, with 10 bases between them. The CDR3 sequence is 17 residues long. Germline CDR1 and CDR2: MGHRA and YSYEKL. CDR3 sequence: CASSQGLDSSGANVLTF. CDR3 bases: TGCGCCAGCAGCCAAGGCCTCGACAGCTCTGGGGCCAACGTCCTGACTTTC.

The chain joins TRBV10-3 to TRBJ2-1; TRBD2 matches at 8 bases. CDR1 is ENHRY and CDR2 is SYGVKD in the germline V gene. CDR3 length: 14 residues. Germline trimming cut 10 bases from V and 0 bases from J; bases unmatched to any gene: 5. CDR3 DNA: TGTGCCACCGTAGCGGGACTCTCCTACAATGAGCAGTTCTTC. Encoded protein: CATVAGLSYNEQFF.

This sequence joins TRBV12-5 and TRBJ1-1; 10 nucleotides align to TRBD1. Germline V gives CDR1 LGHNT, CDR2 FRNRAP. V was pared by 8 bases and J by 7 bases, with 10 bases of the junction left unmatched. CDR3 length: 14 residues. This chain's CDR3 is CASRQGASYNEAFF. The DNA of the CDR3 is TGTGCTAGTCGACAGGGGGCGAGTTATAATGAAGCTTTCTTT.

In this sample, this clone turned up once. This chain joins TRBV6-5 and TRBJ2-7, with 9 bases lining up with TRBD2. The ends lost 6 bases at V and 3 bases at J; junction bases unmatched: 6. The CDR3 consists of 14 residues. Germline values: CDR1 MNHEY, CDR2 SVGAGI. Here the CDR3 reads CASRRLAAYYEQYF. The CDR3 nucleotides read TGTGCCAGCAGACGACTAGCGGCATACTACGAGCAGTACTTC.

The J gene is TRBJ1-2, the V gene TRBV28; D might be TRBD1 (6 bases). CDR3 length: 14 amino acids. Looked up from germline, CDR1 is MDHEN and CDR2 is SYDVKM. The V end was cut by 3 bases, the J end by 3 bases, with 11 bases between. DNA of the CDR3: TGTGCCAGCAGTTTTTCTGGACAGTACTATGGCTACACCTTC. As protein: CASSFSGQYYGYTF.

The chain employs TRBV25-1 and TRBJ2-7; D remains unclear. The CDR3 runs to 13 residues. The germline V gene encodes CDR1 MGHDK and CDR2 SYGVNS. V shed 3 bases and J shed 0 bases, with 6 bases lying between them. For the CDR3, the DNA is TGTGCCAGCAGTGATTCAAACTCCTACGAGCAGTACTTC. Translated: CASSDSNSYEQYF.

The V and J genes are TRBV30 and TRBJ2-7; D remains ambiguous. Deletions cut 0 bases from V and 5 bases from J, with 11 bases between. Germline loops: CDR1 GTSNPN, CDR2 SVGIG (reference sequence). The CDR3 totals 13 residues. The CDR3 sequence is CAWSVQVRDEQYF. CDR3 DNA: TGTGCCTGGAGTGTTCAGGTGCGCGACGAGCAGTACTTC.

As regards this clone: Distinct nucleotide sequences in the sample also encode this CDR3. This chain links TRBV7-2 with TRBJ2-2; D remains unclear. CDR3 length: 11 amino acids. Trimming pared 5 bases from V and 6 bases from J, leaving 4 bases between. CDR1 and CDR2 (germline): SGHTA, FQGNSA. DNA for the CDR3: TGTGCCAGCAGCCGGGCCGGGGAGCTGTTTTTT. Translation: CASSRAGELFF.

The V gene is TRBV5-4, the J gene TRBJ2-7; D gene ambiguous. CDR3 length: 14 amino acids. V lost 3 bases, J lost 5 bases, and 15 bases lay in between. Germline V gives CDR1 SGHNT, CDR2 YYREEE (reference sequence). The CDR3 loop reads CASSSGAFRDEQYF. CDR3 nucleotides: TGTGCCAGCAGCTCAGGAGCATTTCGGGACGAGCAGTACTTC.

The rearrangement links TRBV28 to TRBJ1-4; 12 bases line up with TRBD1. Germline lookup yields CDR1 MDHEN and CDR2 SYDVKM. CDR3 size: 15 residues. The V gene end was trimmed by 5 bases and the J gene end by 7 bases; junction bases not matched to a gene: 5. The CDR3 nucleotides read TGTGCCAGCAGTCGGGACAGGGGGCGGTTTGAAAAACTGTTTTTT. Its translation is CASSRDRGRFEKLFF.

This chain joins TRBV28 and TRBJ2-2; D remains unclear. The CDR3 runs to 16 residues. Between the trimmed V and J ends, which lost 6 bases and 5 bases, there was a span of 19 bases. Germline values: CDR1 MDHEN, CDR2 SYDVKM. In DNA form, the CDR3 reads TGTGCCAGCAGACAGTTCGACACCCCGAGGACCGGGGAGCTGTTTTTT. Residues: CASRQFDTPRTGELFF.

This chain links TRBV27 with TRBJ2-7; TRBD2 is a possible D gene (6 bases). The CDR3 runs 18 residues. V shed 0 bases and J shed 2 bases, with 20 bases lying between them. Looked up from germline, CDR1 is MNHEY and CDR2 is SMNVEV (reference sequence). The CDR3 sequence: CASSLSRVTPSGAYEQYF. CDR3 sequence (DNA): TGTGCCAGCAGTTTATCAAGGGTGACGCCCTCGGGGGCCTACGAGCAGTACTTC.

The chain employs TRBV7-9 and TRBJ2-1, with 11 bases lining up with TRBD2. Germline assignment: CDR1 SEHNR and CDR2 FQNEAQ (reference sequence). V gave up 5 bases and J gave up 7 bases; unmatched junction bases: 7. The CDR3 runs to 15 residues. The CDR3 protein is CASSPGASGGNEQFF. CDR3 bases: TGTGCCAGCAGCCCCGGGGCTAGCGGGGGGAATGAGCAGTTCTTC.

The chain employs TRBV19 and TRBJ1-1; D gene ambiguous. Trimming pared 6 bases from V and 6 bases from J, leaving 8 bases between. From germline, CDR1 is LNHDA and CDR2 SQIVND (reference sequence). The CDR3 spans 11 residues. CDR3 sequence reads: CASRFLAEAFF. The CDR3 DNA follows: TGTGCCAGTAGATTTTTGGCTGAAGCTTTCTTT.

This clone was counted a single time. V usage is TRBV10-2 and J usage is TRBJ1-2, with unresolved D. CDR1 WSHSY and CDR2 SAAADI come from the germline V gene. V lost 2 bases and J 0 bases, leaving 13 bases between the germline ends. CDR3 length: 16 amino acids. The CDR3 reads CASSENGEGTNYGYTF. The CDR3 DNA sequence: TGCGCCAGCAGTGAGAACGGAGAGGGCACTAACTATGGCTACACCTTC.

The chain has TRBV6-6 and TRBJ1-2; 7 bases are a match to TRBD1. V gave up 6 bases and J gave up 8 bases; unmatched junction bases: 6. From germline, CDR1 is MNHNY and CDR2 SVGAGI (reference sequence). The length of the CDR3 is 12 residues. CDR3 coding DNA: TGTGCCAGCAGAGAAGACAGGGAAGGCTACACCTTC. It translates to CASREDREGYTF.

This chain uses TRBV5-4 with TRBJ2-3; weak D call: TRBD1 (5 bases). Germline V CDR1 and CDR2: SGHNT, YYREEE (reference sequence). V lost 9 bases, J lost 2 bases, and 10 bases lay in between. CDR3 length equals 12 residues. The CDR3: CATQGPTDTQYF. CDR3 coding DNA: TGTGCCACGCAGGGTCCCACAGATACGCAGTATTTT.

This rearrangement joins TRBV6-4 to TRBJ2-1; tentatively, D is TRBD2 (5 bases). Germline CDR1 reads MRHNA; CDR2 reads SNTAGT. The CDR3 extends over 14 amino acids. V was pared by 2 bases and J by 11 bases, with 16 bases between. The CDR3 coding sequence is TGTGCCAGCAGTGACGGAGGCCCCCGAAACAAGCAGTTCTTC. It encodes CASSDGGPRNKQFF.

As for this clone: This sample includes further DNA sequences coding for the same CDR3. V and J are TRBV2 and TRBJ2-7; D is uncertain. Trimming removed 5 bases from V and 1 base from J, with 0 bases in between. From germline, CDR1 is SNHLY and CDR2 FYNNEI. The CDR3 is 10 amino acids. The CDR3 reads CASSSYEQYF. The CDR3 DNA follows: TGTGCCAGCAGTTCCTACGAGCAGTACTTC.